The 23 T cell receptor beta chains listed next were all sequenced from one sample in a study of identifying expanded T cells in peripheral blood. TCRdb keeps only in-frame clones here, not all; method: immunoSEQ multiplex PCR. Among approximately 120,000 clones listed, 84% were seen once. Sequenced: blood. The receptors were sampled from a person between 18 and 70 years old in good health.

The chain recombines TRBV7-9 with TRBJ1-2, with a weak D call TRBD1 (6 bases). The CDR3 has 13 amino acids. Germline V CDR1 and CDR2: SEHNR, FQNEAQ (reference sequence). Between the trimmed V and J ends, which lost 6 bases and 4 bases, there was a span of 12 bases. The CDR3: CASRPTGGYGYTF. In DNA, the CDR3 is TGTGCCAGCAGACCGACAGGAGGCTATGGCTACACCTTC. Supplemented by reference TRBV7-9 and TRBJ1-2, the full variable domain reads DTGVSQNPRHKITKRGQNVTFRCDPISEHNRLYWYRQTLGQGPEFLTYFQNEAQLEKSRLLSDRFSAERPKGSFSTLEIQRTEQGDSAMYLCASRPTGGYGYTFGSGTRLTVV.

This clone is a singleton in its sample. The CDR3: CASSTRLTAQETQYF. The DNA of the CDR3 is TGTGCCAGCAGTACAAGACTGACTGCTCAAGAGACCCAGTACTTC. This chain links TRBV5-4 with TRBJ2-5; D uncertain. In germline, CDR1 is SGHNT, CDR2 YYREEE (reference sequence). The CDR3 is 15 amino acids. The ends were cut back, 5 bases at V and 2 bases at J, with 16 bases in the middle. The full variable domain, completed using reference TRBV5-4 and TRBJ2-5, is ETGVTQSPTHLIKTRGQQVTLRCSSQSGHNTVSWYQQALGQGPQFIFQYYREEENGRGNFPPRFSGLQFPNYSSELNVNALELDDSALYLCASSTRLTAQETQYFGPGTRLLVL.

The J gene is TRBJ2-1, the V gene TRBV11-2; 11 bases match TRBD2. CDR1 is SGHAT and CDR2 is FQNNGV in the germline V gene. The ends lost 1 base at V and 9 bases at J; junction bases unmatched: 8. The CDR3 consists of 16 residues. The CDR3 region has the DNA TGTGCCAGCAGCTTAGTTCTTAGCGGGGGGGCAGGTGAGCAGTTCTTC. Its translation: CASSLVLSGGAGEQFF.

The rearrangement links TRBV7-2 to TRBJ1-4; no clear D. V lost 4 bases and J 5 bases, leaving 14 bases between the germline ends. In germline, CDR1 is SGHTA, CDR2 FQGNSA. The CDR3 runs to 15 residues. The DNA of the CDR3 is TGTGCCAGCAGCTCGCGTGGGTCACCAAATGAAAAACTGTTTTTT. The encoded protein is CASSSRGSPNEKLFF.

This clone was detected only once. The chain combines TRBV5-1 with TRBJ2-5; D remains unclear. The CDR3 contains 13 residues. Trimming left V 4 bases short and J 4 bases short, with 11 bases between. Germline values: CDR1 SGHRS, CDR2 YFSETQ. In nucleotides, the CDR3 is TGCGCCAGCAGCCCGGACGGCGGAGAGACCCAGTACTTC. Translated, it gives CASSPDGGETQYF.

As for this clone: A read error may account for a junction end that differs from germline. CDR3: CASSDSGTNQPQHF. The CDR3 DNA reads as TGTGCCAGCAGTGACTCCGGGACCAATCAGCCCCAGCATTTT. The chain links TRBV6-5 to TRBJ1-5; D perhaps matches TRBD1 (5 bases). The CDR3 consists of 14 residues. The V gene's germline CDR1 is MNHEY and CDR2 SVGAGI.

This clone was counted between two and nine times. The V and J genes are TRBV7-9 and TRBJ2-2, with a possible D match to TRBD2 (5 bases). Germline V gene lookup returns CDR1 SEHNR and CDR2 FQNEAQ (reference sequence). V was clipped by 5 bases and J by 7 bases, with 11 bases between them. The CDR3 consists of 13 residues. The CDR3 DNA reads TGTGCCAGCAGCCCCGGACTTGGCGGGGAGCTGTTTTTT. Amino acids: CASSPGLGGELFF.

CDR3 sequence: CASSRAYNEKLFF. The CDR3 region has the DNA TGTGCCAGCTCAAGGGCCTATAATGAAAAACTGTTTTTT. The chain has TRBV18 and TRBJ1-4; D ambiguous. This CDR3 comprises 13 residues. Germline CDR1 reads KGHSH; CDR2 reads LQKENI. V was cut by 5 bases and J by 4 bases, with 8 bases left in between.

The chain combines TRBV12-5 with TRBJ1-3, with D possibly matching TRBD1 (6 bases). The CDR3 is made up of 14 amino acids. Trimming left V 5 bases short and J 1 base short, with 9 bases between. CDR1 and CDR2 from the germline V gene are LGHNT and FRNRAP. The CDR3 loop is CASGTTGSGNTIYF. DNA for the CDR3: TGTGCTAGTGGTACAACAGGGTCTGGAAACACCATATATTTT.

This chain links TRBV19 with TRBJ1-6; D is unresolved. The V end lost 0 bases, the J end lost 7 bases, and 7 bases lay between the germline ends. The CDR3 contains 14 residues. The germline gives CDR1 LNHDA, CDR2 SQIVND (reference sequence). As DNA, the CDR3 is TGTGCCAGTAGTATAGATCTAAGGAATTCACCCCTCCACTTT. Protein: CASSIDLRNSPLHF. Complete variable domain (other parts from reference TRBV19 and TRBJ1-6): DGGITQSPKYLFRKEGQNVTLSCEQNLNHDAMYWYRQDPGQGLRLIYYSQIVNDFQKGDIAEGYSVSREKKESFPLTVTSAQKNPTAFYLCASSIDLRNSPLHFGNGTRLTVT.

The chain uses TRBV4-3 and TRBJ2-2; the D is unclear. CDR1 and CDR2 (germline): LGHNA, YSLEER. The CDR3 totals 16 residues. V lost 4 bases to trimming and J lost 0 bases, with 12 bases between them. The CDR3 DNA sequence: TGCGCCAGCAGCCGAATTAAGACCGCGAACACCGGGGAGCTGTTTTTT. Encoded protein: CASSRIKTANTGELFF.

The genes are TRBV29-1 and TRBJ1-2; D possibly corresponds to TRBD1 (5 bases). CDR3 length: 16 amino acids. Trimming pared 1 base from V and 5 bases from J, leaving 20 bases between. Germline lookup yields CDR1 SQVTM and CDR2 ANQGSEA. CDR3 region: CSVEVPGARFPYGYTF. CDR3 nucleotides: TGCAGCGTTGAAGTCCCCGGGGCCCGATTTCCTTATGGCTACACCTTC.

V and J are TRBV5-1 and TRBJ2-2; a weak D match, TRBD1 (5 bases). Germline V CDR1 and CDR2: SGHRS, YFSETQ. The V gene lost 3 bases and the J gene lost 4 bases, with 13 bases spanning the gap. The CDR3 is 15 amino acids. CDR3 amino acids: CASSSGQFPTGELFF. The CDR3 nucleotides read TGCGCCAGCAGCTCCGGACAATTCCCCACCGGGGAGCTGTTTTTT.

The rearrangement uses TRBV10-2 and TRBJ2-3; D is possibly TRBD2 (5 bases). Per the germline V gene, CDR1 is WSHSY and CDR2 is SAAADI. V lost 4 bases, J lost 1 base, and 9 bases lay in between. The CDR3 runs to 14 residues. CDR3 DNA sequence: TGCGCCAGCAGTGTTTCCGGGGGCACAGATACGCAGTATTTT. Encoded protein: CASSVSGGTDTQYF.

This chain uses TRBV18 with TRBJ1-4, with unresolved D. CDR3 length: 12 residues. Germline lookup yields CDR1 KGHSH and CDR2 LQKENI. V was pared by 3 bases and J by 8 bases, with 7 bases between. Written as DNA, the CDR3 is TGTGCCAGCTCACCTAGGACGGAAAAACTGTTTTTT. Protein sequence: CASSPRTEKLFF. Together with reference TRBV18 and TRBJ1-4, the CDR3 gives the full variable domain: NAGVMQNPRHLVRRRGQEARLRCSPMKGHSHVYWYRQLPEEGLKFMVYLQKENIIDESGMPKERFSAEFPKEGPSILRIQQVVRGDSAAYFCASSPRTEKLFFGSGTQLSVL.

The gene calls are TRBV6-5 and TRBJ2-4; 7 nucleotides match TRBD1. This CDR3 has 14 amino acids. V gave up 5 bases and J gave up 1 base; unmatched junction bases: 2. Per germline, CDR1 MNHEY and CDR2 SVGAGI. CDR3 residues: CASSQDRAKNIQYF. CDR3 nucleotide sequence: TGTGCCAGCAGTCAGGACAGGGCCAAAAACATTCAGTACTTC.

This chain uses TRBV5-1 with TRBJ1-6; D perhaps matches TRBD1 (6 bases). V shed 1 base and J shed 8 bases, with 10 bases lying between them. Germline V CDR1 and CDR2: SGHRS, YFSETQ. The CDR3 consists of 14 residues. The CDR3 loop is CASSLSDSYSPLHF. The DNA of the CDR3 is TGCGCCAGCAGCTTGTCGGACAGCTATTCACCCCTCCACTTT.

The chain employs TRBV7-2 and TRBJ2-3; the D is unclear. This CDR3 has 15 residues. Germline V CDR1 and CDR2: SGHTA, FQGNSA. V shed 4 bases and J shed 2 bases, with 13 bases lying between them. The CDR3 sequence is CASSSSARSTDTQYF. As DNA, the CDR3 is TGTGCCAGCAGCTCTTCCGCGCGGTCCACAGATACGCAGTATTTT.

The chain links TRBV11-2 to TRBJ2-1, with no clear D. The germline CDR1 and CDR2 sequences are SGHAT and FQNNGV. V was pared by 2 bases and J by 3 bases, with 2 bases between. This CDR3 contains 12 residues. The CDR3 here is CASSLFYNEQFF. The CDR3 bases are TGTGCCAGCAGCTTATTCTACAATGAGCAGTTCTTC.

The chain employs TRBV6-5 and TRBJ1-3; no clear D. CDR1 is MNHEY, CDR2 SVGAGI, per germline. The CDR3 has 15 residues. Trimming pared 2 bases from V and 0 bases from J, leaving 8 bases between. CDR3 coding DNA: TGTGCCAGCAGTTACGACCTGAGCTCTGGAAACACCATATATTTT. Its protein is CASSYDLSSGNTIYF.

The V gene is TRBV9, the J gene TRBJ1-2; D is possibly TRBD1 (5 bases). Trimming removed 3 bases at V and 6 bases at J, with 18 bases between. Germline CDR1 SGDLS, CDR2 YYNGEE. CDR3 length equals 15 residues. The CDR3 coding sequence is TGTGCCAGCAGCGATGAAGGGGTTGGTGTCAATGGCTACACCTTC. This gives the protein CASSDEGVGVNGYTF.

The chain uses TRBV7-7 and TRBJ2-2; D unclear. Trimming took 3 bases from V and 1 from J, leaving 3 bases between them. Germline V CDR1 and CDR2: SSHAT, FNYEAQ (reference sequence). This CDR3 contains 13 residues. DNA for the CDR3: TGTGCCAGCAGCTTGGGGAACACCGGGGAGCTGTTTTTT. As protein: CASSLGNTGELFF.

Only a few counts were recorded for this clone. The chain couples TRBV18 to TRBJ2-7, with 11 bases identical to TRBD1. The germline gives CDR1 KGHSH, CDR2 LQKENI. V trimming: 6 bases; J trimming: 7 bases; junction bases outside the gene matches: 14. This CDR3 has 16 residues. CDR3 in amino acids: CASSQNTGTGGREQYF. In nucleotides, the CDR3 is TGTGCCAGCTCTCAAAATACCGGGACAGGGGGTAGGGAGCAGTACTTC.